This T cell receptor (beta chain) was obtained from a study of Ad26.COV2.S vaccination and SARS-CoV-2 variants. Study in general: The donor belonged to the COV1001 Ad26.COV2.S trial arm. The study gave Ad26.COV2.S intramuscularly, once or twice 56 days apart.

TCRdb keeps only in-frame clones here, not all; method: immunoSEQ multiplex PCR. The sample yields about 280,000 clones, 87% seen once. Treatment indicated: 19 received Ad26.COV2.S at low or high dose, single or two shots; 5 received placebo; per-sample allocation not given. The samples date from day 63 after the first vaccine or placebo injection. Donation was by an adult aged 18-55 years who was in Boston. Expressing Wuhan-strain SARS-CoV-2 spike, an Ad26 vector served as the vaccine. V was pared by 5 bases and J by 4 bases, with 17 bases between. The CDR3 extends over 15 amino acids. Germline V gene sequence: CDR1 LGHDT, CDR2 YNNKEL (reference sequence).

The genes are TRBV3-1 (or the pseudogene TRBV3-2) and TRBJ1-1; possible D gene TRBD1, 5 bases. The starting material was peripheral blood, obtained in a trial of Ad26.COV2.S vaccine versus placebo. The receptor's source is a person aged 18-65 years who received the Ad26.COV2.S COVID-19 vaccine or a placebo. CDR3 region: CASSFYTPGRTEAFF. CDR3 DNA sequence: TGTGCCAGCAGCTTCTATACACCGGGGCGCACTGAAGCTTTCTTT.